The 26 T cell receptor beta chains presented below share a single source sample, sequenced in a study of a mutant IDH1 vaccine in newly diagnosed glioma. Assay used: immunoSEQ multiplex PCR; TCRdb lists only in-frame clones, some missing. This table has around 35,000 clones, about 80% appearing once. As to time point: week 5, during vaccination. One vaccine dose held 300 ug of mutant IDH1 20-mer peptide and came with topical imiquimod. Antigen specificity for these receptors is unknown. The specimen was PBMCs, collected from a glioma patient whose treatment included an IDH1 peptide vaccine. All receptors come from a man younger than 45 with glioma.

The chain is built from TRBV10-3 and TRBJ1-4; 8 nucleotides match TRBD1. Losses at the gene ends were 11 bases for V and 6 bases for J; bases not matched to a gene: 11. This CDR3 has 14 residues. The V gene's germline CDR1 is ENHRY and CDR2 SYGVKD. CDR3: CASRDPGQDEKLFF. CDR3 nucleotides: TGTGCCTCCCGGGACCCGGGACAGGATGAAAAACTGTTTTTT.

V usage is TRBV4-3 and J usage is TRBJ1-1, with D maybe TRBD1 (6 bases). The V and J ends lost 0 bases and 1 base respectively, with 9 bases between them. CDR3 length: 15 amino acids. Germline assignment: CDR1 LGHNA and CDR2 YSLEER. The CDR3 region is CASSQELGGNTEAFF. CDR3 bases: TGCGCCAGCAGCCAAGAGTTAGGGGGGAACACTGAAGCTTTCTTT.

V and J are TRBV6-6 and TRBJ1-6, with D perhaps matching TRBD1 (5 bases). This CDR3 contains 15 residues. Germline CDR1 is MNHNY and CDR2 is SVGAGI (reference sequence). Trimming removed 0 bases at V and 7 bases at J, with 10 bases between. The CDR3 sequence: CASSYSRGTNSPLHF. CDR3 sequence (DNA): TGTGCCAGCAGTTACTCGCGGGGGACGAATTCACCCCTCCACTTT.

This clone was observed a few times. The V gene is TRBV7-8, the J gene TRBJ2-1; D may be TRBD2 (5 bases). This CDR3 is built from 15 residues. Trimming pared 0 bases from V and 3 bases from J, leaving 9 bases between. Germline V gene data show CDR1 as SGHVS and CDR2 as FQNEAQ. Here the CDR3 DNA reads TGTGCCAGCAGCTTAGCTTTGGACTTCTACAATGAGCAGTTCTTC. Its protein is CASSLALDFYNEQFF.

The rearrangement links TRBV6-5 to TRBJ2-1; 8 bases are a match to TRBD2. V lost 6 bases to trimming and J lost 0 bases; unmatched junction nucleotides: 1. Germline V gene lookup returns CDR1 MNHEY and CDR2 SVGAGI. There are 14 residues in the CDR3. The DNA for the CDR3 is TGTGCCAGCAGCGGGACTAGCTCCTACAATGAGCAGTTCTTC. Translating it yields CASSGTSSYNEQFF.

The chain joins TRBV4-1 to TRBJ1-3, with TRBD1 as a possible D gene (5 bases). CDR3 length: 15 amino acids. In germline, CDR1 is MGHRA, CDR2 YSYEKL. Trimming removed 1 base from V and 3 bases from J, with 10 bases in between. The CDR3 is CASSQGGTFGNTIYF. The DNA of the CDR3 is TGCGCCAGCAGCCAAGGCGGGACGTTTGGAAACACCATATATTTT.

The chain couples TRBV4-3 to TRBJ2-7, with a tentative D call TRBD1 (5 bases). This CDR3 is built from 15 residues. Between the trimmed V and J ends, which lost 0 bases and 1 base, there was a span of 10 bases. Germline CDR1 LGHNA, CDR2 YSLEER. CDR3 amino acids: CASSQEGAVSYEQYF. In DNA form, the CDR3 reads TGCGCCAGCAGCCAAGAAGGGGCAGTTTCCTACGAGCAGTACTTC.

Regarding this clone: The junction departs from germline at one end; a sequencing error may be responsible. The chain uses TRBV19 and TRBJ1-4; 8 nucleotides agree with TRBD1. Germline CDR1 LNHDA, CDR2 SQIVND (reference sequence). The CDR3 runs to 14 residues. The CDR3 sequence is CASSIQGAKEKLFF. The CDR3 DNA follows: TGTGCCAGTAGTATACAGGGGGCTAAGGAAAAACTGTTTTTT.

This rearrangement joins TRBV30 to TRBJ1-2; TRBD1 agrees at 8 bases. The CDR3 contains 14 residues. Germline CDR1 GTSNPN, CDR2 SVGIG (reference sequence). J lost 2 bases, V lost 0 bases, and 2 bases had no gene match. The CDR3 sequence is CAWSVQGENYGYTF. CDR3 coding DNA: TGTGCCTGGAGTGTACAGGGGGAGAACTATGGCTACACCTTC. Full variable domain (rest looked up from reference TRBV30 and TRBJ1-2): SQTIHQWPATLVQPVGSPLSLECTVEGTSNPNLYWYRQAAGRGLQLLFYSVGIGQISSEVPQNLSASRPQDRQFILSSKKLLLSDSGFYLCAWSVQGENYGYTFGSGTRLTVV.

The CDR3 sequence is CASSFYGNEQFF. The CDR3 DNA is TGTGCCAGCAGCTTTTATGGGAATGAGCAGTTCTTC. This chain uses TRBV11-2 with TRBJ2-1; D call uncertain. The germline V gene encodes CDR1 SGHAT and CDR2 FQNNGV. Trimming cost V 3 bases and J 7 bases, with 7 bases left between them. The CDR3 spans 12 residues.

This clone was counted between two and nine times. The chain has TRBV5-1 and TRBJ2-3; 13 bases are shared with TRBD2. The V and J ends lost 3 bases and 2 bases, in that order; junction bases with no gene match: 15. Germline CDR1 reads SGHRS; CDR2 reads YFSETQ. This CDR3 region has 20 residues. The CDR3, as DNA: TGCGCCAGCAGCTCGCCAACGACTAGCGGGAGGCAGTGGGACACAGATACGCAGTATTTT. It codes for CASSSPTTSGRQWDTDTQYF.

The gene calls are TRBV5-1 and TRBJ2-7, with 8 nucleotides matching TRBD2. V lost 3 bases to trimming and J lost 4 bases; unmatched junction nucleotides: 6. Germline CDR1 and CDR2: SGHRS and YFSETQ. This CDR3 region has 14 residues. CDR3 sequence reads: CASSSGLGEYEQYF. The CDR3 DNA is TGCGCCAGCAGCTCGGGACTAGGGGAGTACGAGCAGTACTTC.

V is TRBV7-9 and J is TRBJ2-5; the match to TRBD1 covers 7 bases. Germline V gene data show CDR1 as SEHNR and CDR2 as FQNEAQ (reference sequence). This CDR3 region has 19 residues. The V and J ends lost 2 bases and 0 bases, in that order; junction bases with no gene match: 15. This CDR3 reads CASSLLSVQGKGYQETQYF. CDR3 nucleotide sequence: TGTGCCAGCAGCTTATTAAGTGTACAGGGGAAGGGGTACCAAGAGACCCAGTACTTC.

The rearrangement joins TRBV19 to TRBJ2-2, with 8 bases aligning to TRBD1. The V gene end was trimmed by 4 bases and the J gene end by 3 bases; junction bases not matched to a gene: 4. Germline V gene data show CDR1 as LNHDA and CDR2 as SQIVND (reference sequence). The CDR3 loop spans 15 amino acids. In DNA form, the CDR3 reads TGTGCCAGTAGTAACCAGGGGGCCGACACCGGGGAGCTGTTTTTT. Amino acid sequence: CASSNQGADTGELFF.

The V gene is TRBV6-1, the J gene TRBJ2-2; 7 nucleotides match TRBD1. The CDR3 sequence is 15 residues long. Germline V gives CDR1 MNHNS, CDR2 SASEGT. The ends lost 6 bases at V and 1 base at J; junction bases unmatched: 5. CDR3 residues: CASRQGDENTGELFF. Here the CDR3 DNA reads TGTGCCAGCAGGCAGGGGGACGAGAACACCGGGGAGCTGTTTTTT.

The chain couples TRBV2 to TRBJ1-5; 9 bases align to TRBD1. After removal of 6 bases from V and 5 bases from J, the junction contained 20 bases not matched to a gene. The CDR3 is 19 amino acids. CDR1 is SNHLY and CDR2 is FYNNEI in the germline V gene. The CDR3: CASSTFPSPGQGGYQPQHF. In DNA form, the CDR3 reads TGTGCCAGCAGCACTTTTCCCTCTCCGGGACAGGGAGGATATCAGCCCCAGCATTTT.

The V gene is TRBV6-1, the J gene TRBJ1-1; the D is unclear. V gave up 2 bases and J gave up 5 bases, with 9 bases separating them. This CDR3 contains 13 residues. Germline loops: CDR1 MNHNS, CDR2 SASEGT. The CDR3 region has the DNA TGTGCCAGCAGTGAACAGGAGGGTACTGAAGCTTTCTTT. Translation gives CASSEQEGTEAFF.

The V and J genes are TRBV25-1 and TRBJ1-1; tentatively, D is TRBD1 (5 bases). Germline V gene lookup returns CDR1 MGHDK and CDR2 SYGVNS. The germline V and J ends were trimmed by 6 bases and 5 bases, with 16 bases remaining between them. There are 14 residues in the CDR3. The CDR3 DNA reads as TGTGCCAGCAGGGGGGAGACTGATCGGACTGAAGCTTTCTTT. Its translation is CASRGETDRTEAFF.

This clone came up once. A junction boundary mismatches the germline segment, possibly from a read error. As DNA, the CDR3 is TGTGCCATGAGTGGAGGAGGGCAGGGATCGGGGGAAAAACTGTTTTTT. Protein sequence: CAMSGGGQGSGEKLFF. The chain uses TRBV10-3 and TRBJ1-4, with D perhaps matching TRBD1 (5 bases). This CDR3 has 16 residues. Germline CDR1 reads ENHRY; CDR2 reads SYGVKD.

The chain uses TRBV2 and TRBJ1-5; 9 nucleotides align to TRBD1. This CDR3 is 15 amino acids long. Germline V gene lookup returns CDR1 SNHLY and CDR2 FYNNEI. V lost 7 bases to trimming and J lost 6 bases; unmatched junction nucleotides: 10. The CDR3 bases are TGTGCCAGCACCGTGGACAGGGGATTGGGTCAGCCCCAGCATTTT. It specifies CASTVDRGLGQPQHF.

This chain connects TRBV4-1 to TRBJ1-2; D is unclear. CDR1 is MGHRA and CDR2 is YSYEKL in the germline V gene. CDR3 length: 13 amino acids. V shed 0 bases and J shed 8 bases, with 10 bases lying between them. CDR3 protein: CASSQERGKGYTF. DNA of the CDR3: TGCGCCAGCAGCCAAGAGCGAGGCAAAGGCTACACCTTC.

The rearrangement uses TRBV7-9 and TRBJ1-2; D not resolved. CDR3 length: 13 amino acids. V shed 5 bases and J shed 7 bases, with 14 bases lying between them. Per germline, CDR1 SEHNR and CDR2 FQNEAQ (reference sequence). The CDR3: CASSPSEAPGYTF. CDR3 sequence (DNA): TGTGCCAGCAGCCCTAGCGAGGCTCCTGGCTACACCTTC. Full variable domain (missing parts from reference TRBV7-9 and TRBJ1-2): DTGVSQNPRHKITKRGQNVTFRCDPISEHNRLYWYRQTLGQGPEFLTYFQNEAQLEKSRLLSDRFSAERPKGSFSTLEIQRTEQGDSAMYLCASSPSEAPGYTFGSGTRLTVV.

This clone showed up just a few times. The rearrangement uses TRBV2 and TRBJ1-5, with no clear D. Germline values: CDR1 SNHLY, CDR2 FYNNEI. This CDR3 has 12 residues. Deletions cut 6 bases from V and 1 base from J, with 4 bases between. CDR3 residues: CASRDSNQPQHF. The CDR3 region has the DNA TGTGCCAGCAGGGACAGCAATCAGCCCCAGCATTTT. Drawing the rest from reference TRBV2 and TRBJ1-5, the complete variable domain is EPEVTQTPSHQVTQMGQEVILRCVPISNHLYFYWYRQILGQKVEFLVSFYNNEISEKSEIFDDQFSVERPDGSNFTLKIRSTKLEDSAMYFCASRDSNQPQHFGDGTRLSIL.

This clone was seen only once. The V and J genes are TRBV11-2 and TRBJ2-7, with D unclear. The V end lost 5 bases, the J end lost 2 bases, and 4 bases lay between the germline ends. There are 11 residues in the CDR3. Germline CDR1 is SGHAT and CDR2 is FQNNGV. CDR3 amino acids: CASSITYEQYF. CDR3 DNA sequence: TGTGCCAGCAGCATCACCTACGAGCAGTACTTC.

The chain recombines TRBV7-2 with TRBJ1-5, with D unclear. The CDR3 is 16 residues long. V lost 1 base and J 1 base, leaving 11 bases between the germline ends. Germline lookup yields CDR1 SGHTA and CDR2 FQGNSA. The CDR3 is CASSLGTMKSNQPQHF. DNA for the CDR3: TGTGCCAGCAGCTTAGGGACCATGAAGAGCAATCAGCCCCAGCATTTT.

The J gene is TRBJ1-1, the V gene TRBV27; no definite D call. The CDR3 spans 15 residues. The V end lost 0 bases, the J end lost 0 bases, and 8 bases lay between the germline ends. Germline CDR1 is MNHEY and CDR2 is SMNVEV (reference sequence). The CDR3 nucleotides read TGTGCCAGCAGTTTATCAAGGGCGCTGAACACTGAAGCTTTCTTT. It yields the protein CASSLSRALNTEAFF.